A single sample gave rise to the 21 T cell receptor beta chains below, sequenced in a study of blood T cell repertoires in COVID-19. Libraries were prepared by immunoSEQ multiplex PCR; TCRdb keeps only in-frame clonotypes and omits some of them. The data hold roughly 100,000 clones, with about 87% observed a single time. Sequenced input: peripheral blood. These receptors originate from a man aged 45-60 years with acute or convalescent COVID-19.

The rearrangement links TRBV5-1 to TRBJ2-3; weak D call: TRBD2 (5 bases). The germline V gene encodes CDR1 SGHRS and CDR2 YFSETQ. Trimming removed 4 bases at V and 0 bases at J, with 12 bases between. The CDR3 length is 15 residues. The CDR3 region has the DNA TGCGCCAGCAGCGAGGGTCTACTGAGCACAGATACGCAGTATTTT. This sequence encodes CASSEGLLSTDTQYF. The full variable domain, completed using reference TRBV5-1 and TRBJ2-3, is KAGVTQTPRYLIKTRGQQVTLSCSPISGHRSVSWYQQTPGQGLQFLFEYFSETQRNKGNFPGRFSGRQFSNSRSEMNVSTLELGDSALYLCASSEGLLSTDTQYFGPGTRLTVL.

The chain couples TRBV27 to TRBJ2-7; weak D call: TRBD1 (6 bases). V lost 6 bases, J lost 4 bases, and 13 bases lay in between. The CDR3 has 13 amino acids. From germline, CDR1 is MNHEY and CDR2 SMNVEV (reference sequence). CDR3: CASSPGVRYEQYF. The DNA of the CDR3 is TGTGCCAGCAGCCCAGGGGTCAGGTACGAGCAGTACTTC.

The CDR3 loop reads CASSSQGQGKQETQYF. Written as DNA, the CDR3 is TGTGCCAGCAGCTCACAGGGACAGGGGAAACAAGAGACCCAGTACTTC. The chain is built from TRBV7-9 and TRBJ2-5; 10 positions agree with TRBD1. Germline V CDR1 and CDR2: SEHNR, FQNEAQ (reference sequence). Losses at the gene ends were 4 bases for V and 2 bases for J; bases not matched to a gene: 7. This CDR3 contains 16 residues.

This chain uses TRBV10-3 with TRBJ2-3; 7 bases are a match to TRBD2. Germline assignment: CDR1 ENHRY and CDR2 SYGVKD. J lost 4 bases, V lost 3 bases, and 7 bases had no gene match. CDR3 size: 15 residues. The CDR3 here is CAISDESGRADTQYF. The CDR3 DNA reads as TGTGCCATCAGTGATGAATCAGGGAGGGCAGATACGCAGTATTTT.

The chain links TRBV14 to TRBJ2-1; 9 bases are a match to TRBD2. CDR3 length: 16 residues. Per the germline V gene, CDR1 is SGHDN and CDR2 is FVKESK. The V segment lost 4 bases and the J segment 0 bases; nucleotides outside the gene matches: 4. The CDR3 loop reads CASSRLSGSSYNEQFF. In DNA, the CDR3 is TGTGCCAGCAGCCGGCTTAGCGGGAGCTCCTACAATGAGCAGTTCTTC.

The CDR3 sequence: CASSPLRAAEAFF. The CDR3 DNA reads TGCGCCAGCAGTCCCTTGAGGGCCGCTGAAGCTTTCTTT. The V call is TRBV10-2, the J call TRBJ1-1; D not certain. Trimming removed 5 bases from V and 6 bases from J, with 13 bases in between. This CDR3 contains 13 residues. Germline assignment: CDR1 WSHSY and CDR2 SAAADI.

V is TRBV11-3 and J is TRBJ1-2; the D is unclear. CDR1 SGHNT and CDR2 YENEEA come from the germline V gene. Trimming left V 5 bases short and J 7 bases short, with 14 bases between. This CDR3 has 13 amino acids. The chain's CDR3 is CASSEGSQAGYTF. The CDR3 bases are TGTGCCAGCAGCGAGGGTTCCCAAGCTGGCTACACCTTC.

On this clone: At one of its ends the junction is not consistent with the germline gene, which may arise from a read error. The same CDR3 can be traced to other DNA sequences in this sample. The V call is TRBV5-4, the J call TRBJ2-7, with 7 bases that match TRBD1. CDR1 and CDR2 from the germline V gene are SGHNT and YYREEE (reference sequence). CDR3 length: 14 amino acids. The CDR3 spells CASRPGTDSYEQYF. The CDR3 DNA sequence: TGTGCCAGCAGGCCCGGGACAGATTCCTATGAGCAGTACTTC. The complete variable domain, with remaining parts taken from reference TRBV5-4 and TRBJ2-7, reads ETGVTQSPTHLIKTRGQQVTLRCSSQSGHNTVSWYQQALGQGPQFIFQYYREEENGRGNFPPRFSGLQFPNYSSELNVNALELDDSALYLCASRPGTDSYEQYFGPGTRLTVT.

CDR3 region: CASSLWVTSSYEQYF. CDR3 nucleotides: TGCGCCAGCAGCTTGTGGGTAACTAGCAGCTACGAGCAGTACTTC. The chain is built from TRBV5-1 and TRBJ2-7; tentative D call: TRBD2 (6 bases). CDR3 length: 15 amino acids. CDR1 is SGHRS, CDR2 YFSETQ, per germline. The V and J ends lost 1 base and 3 bases respectively, with 14 bases between them.

V gene TRBV5-5 combines with J gene TRBJ1-4; D possibly corresponds to TRBD1 (5 bases). The CDR3 loop spans 14 amino acids. V shed 2 bases and J shed 10 bases, with 15 bases lying between them. The germline gives CDR1 SGHKS, CDR2 YYEKEE (reference sequence). Written as DNA, the CDR3 is TGTGCCAGCAGCTTCCGGGACCTAGCGGGAAAACTGTTTTTT. Encoded protein: CASSFRDLAGKLFF. The variable domain in full, completed from reference TRBV5-5 and TRBJ1-4, reads DAGVTQSPTHLIKTRGQQVTLRCSPISGHKSVSWYQQVLGQGPQFIFQYYEKEERGRGNFPDRFSARQFPNYSSELNVNALLLGDSALYLCASSFRDLAGKLFFGSGTQLSVL.

This clone turned up a few times. The chain recombines TRBV5-4 with TRBJ2-5; 8 positions match TRBD2. There are 14 residues in the CDR3. Trimming cost V 0 bases and J 9 bases; bases outside gene matches: 7. Germline CDR1 is SGHNT and CDR2 is YYREEE (reference sequence). This chain's CDR3 is CASSLEVAGGAQYF. The CDR3, as DNA: TGTGCCAGCAGCTTGGAGGTGGCCGGGGGGGCCCAGTACTTC.

CDR3 coding DNA: TGTGCCAGCAGCCCGGGGGGCCGTGGCGGGCAAGAGACCCAGTACTTC. It is translated as CASSPGGRGGQETQYF. The chain recombines TRBV3-1 (or the pseudogene TRBV3-2) with TRBJ2-5, with D possibly being TRBD2 (7 bases). Trimming pared 4 bases from V and 2 bases from J, leaving 17 bases between. CDR1 and CDR2 from the germline V gene are LGHDT and YNNKEL (reference sequence). The CDR3 is 16 amino acids.

The V gene is TRBV5-1, the J gene TRBJ2-1; D perhaps matches TRBD1 (5 bases). Per the germline V gene, CDR1 is SGHRS and CDR2 is YFSETQ. Trimming removed 3 bases at V and 8 bases at J, with 21 bases between. The CDR3 is made up of 16 amino acids. The CDR3 sequence is CASSWGWGAVPHEQFF. Here the CDR3 DNA reads TGCGCCAGCAGCTGGGGATGGGGCGCGGTGCCTCATGAGCAGTTCTTC.

This clone was recorded only once. This chain links TRBV6-1 with TRBJ2-5, with D maybe TRBD2 (6 bases). This CDR3 region has 15 residues. V was pared by 3 bases and J by 5 bases, with 16 bases between. Germline CDR1 MNHNS, CDR2 SASEGT. The CDR3 nucleotides are TGTGCCAGCAGTGAGGGGACTCCTGTTGGGGAGACCCAGTACTTC. It specifies CASSEGTPVGETQYF.

In regard to this clone: The sample carries other DNA sequences with the same CDR3. The chain combines TRBV5-1 with TRBJ2-3, with 10 bases identical to TRBD1. Trimming cost V 6 bases and J 6 bases; bases outside gene matches: 7. Germline V CDR1 and CDR2: SGHRS, YFSETQ. CDR3 size: 14 residues. The CDR3 reads CASKGTGEADTQYF. CDR3 nucleotides: TGCGCCAGCAAGGGGACAGGGGAAGCGGATACGCAGTATTTT. Full variable domain (remainder filled in from reference TRBV5-1 and TRBJ2-3): KAGVTQTPRYLIKTRGQQVTLSCSPISGHRSVSWYQQTPGQGLQFLFEYFSETQRNKGNFPGRFSGRQFSNSRSEMNVSTLELGDSALYLCASKGTGEADTQYFGPGTRLTVL.

CDR3 in DNA: TGTGCCAGCAGCTTTGTCGGGACTAGCGGGAGTCAGCAGTACTTC. It codes for CASSFVGTSGSQQYF. The chain links TRBV11-3 to TRBJ2-7; 14 positions match TRBD2. Germline assignment: CDR1 SGHNT and CDR2 YENEEA. CDR3 size: 15 residues. With V trimmed by 3 bases and J by 8 bases, 6 bases remained unmatched.

The chain couples TRBV5-1 to TRBJ2-5; TRBD1 matches at 8 bases. Per germline, CDR1 SGHRS and CDR2 YFSETQ. This CDR3 comprises 14 residues. V dropped 6 bases and J dropped 7; count of bases not matched to a gene: 11. CDR3 residues: CASIETGDPGTQYF. The DNA of the CDR3 is TGCGCCAGCATCGAGACAGGGGACCCAGGGACCCAGTACTTC.

On this clone: The limits of the CDR3 on the DNA are not certain, so only TCRdb's listed CDR3 is given. This chain connects TRBV21-1 to TRBJ2-2; TRBD1, as called in the table, went unchecked against the DNA. TRBV21-1 is a pseudogene locus. The CDR3 extends over 18 residues, inclusive of both ends. The CDR3 sequence: CASSSRGVGTGNTGELFF.

This clone has more than one count but fewer than ten. The chain uses TRBV5-6 and TRBJ2-5; D uncertain. Germline V CDR1 and CDR2: SGHDT, YYEEEE. V lost 3 bases and J 0 bases, leaving 12 bases between the germline ends. The CDR3 is 15 amino acids. CDR3 residues: CASSSPGSYQETQYF. The CDR3 region has the DNA TGTGCCAGCAGCTCTCCGGGTTCTTACCAAGAGACCCAGTACTTC.

This chain joins TRBV18 and TRBJ2-1, with 12 bases aligning to TRBD1. In germline, CDR1 is KGHSH, CDR2 LQKENI. Germline trimming cut 2 bases from V and 8 bases from J; bases unmatched to any gene: 1. The CDR3 contains 14 residues. CDR3 residues: CASSPGTGGDEQFF. As DNA, the CDR3 is TGTGCCAGCTCACCAGGGACAGGGGGCGATGAGCAGTTCTTC.

This rearrangement joins TRBV19 to TRBJ2-3, with 11 bases matching TRBD1. This CDR3 region has 13 residues. The J segment lost 4 bases and the V segment lost 9 bases, leaving 3 bases of the junction unmatched. The V gene's germline CDR1 is LNHDA and CDR2 SQIVND (reference sequence). The CDR3 sequence is CASGGQGADTQYF. The DNA of the CDR3 is TGTGCCAGCGGGGGACAGGGGGCAGATACGCAGTATTTT.